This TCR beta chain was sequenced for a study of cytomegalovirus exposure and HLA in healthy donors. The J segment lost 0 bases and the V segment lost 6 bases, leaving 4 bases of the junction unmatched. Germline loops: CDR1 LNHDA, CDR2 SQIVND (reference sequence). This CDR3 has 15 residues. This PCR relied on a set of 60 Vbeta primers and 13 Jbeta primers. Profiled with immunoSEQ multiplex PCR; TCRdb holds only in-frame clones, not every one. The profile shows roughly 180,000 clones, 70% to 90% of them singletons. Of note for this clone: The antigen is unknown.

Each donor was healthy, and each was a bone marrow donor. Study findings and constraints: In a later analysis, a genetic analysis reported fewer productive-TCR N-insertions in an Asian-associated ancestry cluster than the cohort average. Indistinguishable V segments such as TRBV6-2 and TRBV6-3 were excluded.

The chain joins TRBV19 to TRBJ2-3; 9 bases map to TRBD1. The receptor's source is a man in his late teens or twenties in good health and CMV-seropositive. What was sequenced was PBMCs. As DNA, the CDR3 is TGTGCCAGTAGCCCCGGGACAGGGAGCACAGATACGCAGTATTTT. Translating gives CASSPGTGSTDTQYF. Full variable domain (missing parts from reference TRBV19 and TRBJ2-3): DGGITQSPKYLFRKEGQNVTLSCEQNLNHDAMYWYRQDPGQGLRLIYYSQIVNDFQKGDIAEGYSVSREKKESFPLTVTSAQKNPTAFYLCASSPGTGSTDTQYFGPGTRLTVL.